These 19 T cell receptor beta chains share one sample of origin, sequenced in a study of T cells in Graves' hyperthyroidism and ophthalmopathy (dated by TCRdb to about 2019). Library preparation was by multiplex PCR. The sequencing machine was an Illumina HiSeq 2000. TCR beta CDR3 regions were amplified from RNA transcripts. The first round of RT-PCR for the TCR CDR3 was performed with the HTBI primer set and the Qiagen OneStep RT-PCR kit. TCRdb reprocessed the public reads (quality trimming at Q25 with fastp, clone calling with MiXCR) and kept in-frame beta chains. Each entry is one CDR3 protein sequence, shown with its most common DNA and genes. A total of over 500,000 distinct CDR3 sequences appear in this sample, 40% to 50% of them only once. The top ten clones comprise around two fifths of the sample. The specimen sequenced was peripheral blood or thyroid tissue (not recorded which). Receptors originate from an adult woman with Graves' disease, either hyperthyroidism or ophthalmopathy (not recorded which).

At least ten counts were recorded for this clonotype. CDR3 nucleotide sequence: TGTGCCAGTAGTGGGAGCGGGACATACGAGCAGTACTTC. Encoded protein: CASSGSGTYEQYF. The chain uses TRBV19 and TRBJ2-7, with D maybe TRBD2 (7 bases). The length of the CDR3 is 13 residues. Trimming removed 5 bases from V and 4 bases from J, with 12 bases in between. Germline CDR1 LNHDA, CDR2 SQIVND (reference sequence). Together with reference TRBV19 and TRBJ2-7, the CDR3 gives the full variable domain: DGGITQSPKYLFRKEGQNVTLSCEQNLNHDAMYWYRQDPGQGLRLIYYSQIVNDFQKGDIAEGYSVSREKKESFPLTVTSAQKNPTAFYLCASSGSGTYEQYFGPGTRLTVT.

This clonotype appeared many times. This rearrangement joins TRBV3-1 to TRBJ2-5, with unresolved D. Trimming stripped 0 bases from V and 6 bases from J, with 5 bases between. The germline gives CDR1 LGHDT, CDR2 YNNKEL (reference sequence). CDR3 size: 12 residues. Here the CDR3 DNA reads TGTGCCAGCAGCCAAGATGAGAAGACCCAGTACTTC. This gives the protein CASSQDEKTQYF.

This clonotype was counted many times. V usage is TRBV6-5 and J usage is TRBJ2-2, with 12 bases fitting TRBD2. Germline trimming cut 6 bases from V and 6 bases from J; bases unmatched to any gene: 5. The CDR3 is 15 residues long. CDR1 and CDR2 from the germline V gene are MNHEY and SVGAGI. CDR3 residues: CASRASGRGAGELFF. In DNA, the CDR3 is TGTGCCAGCAGGGCTAGCGGGAGGGGTGCCGGGGAGCTGTTTTTT.

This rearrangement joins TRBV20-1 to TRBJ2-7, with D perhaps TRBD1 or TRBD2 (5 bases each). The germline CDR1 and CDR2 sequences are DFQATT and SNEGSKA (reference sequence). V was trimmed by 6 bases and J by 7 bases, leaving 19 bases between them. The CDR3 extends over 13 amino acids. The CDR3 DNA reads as TGCAGTGCAATCCGGGACCTTCAAGAGGAGCAGTACTTC. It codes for CSAIRDLQEEQYF.

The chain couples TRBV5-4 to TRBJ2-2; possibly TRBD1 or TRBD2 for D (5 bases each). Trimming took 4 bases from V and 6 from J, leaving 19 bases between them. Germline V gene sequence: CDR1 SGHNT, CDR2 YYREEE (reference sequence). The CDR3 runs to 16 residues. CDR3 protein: CASSQVSLGDSGELFF. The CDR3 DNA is TGTGCCAGCAGCCAAGTGTCACTGGGGGATTCCGGGGAGCTGTTTTTT.

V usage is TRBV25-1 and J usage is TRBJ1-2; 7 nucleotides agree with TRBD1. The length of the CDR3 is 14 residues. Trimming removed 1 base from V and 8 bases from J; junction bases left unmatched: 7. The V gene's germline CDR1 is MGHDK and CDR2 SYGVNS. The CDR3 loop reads CASSESGGGWGYTF. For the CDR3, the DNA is TGTGCCAGCAGTGAATCTGGAGGGGGCTGGGGCTACACCTTC.

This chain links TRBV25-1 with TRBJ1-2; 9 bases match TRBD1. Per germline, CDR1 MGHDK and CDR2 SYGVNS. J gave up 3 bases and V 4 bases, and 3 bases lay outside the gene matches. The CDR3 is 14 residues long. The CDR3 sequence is CASSAQGADYGYTF. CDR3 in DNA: TGTGCCAGCAGTGCACAGGGGGCAGACTATGGCTACACCTTC.

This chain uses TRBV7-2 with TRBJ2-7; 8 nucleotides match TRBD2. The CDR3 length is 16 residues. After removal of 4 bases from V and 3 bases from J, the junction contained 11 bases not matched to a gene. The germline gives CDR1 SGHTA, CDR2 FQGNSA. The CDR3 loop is CASSSLSGTSLYEQYF. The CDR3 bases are TGTGCCAGCAGCTCCCTTAGCGGGACAAGCCTCTACGAGCAGTACTTC.

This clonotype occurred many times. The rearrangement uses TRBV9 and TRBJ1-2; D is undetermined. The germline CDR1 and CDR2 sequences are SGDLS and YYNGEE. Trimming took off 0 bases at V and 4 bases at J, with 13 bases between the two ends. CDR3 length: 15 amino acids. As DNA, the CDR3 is TGTGCCAGCAGCGTAGCCCCTGACGGAACCTATGGCTACACCTTC. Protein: CASSVAPDGTYGYTF.

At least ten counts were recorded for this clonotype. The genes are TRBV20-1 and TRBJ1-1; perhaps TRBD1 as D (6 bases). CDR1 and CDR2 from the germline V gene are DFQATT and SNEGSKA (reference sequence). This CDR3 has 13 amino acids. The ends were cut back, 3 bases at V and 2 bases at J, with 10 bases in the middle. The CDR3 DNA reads TGCAGTGCTAGGTGGGGGGGCAACACTGAAGCTTTCTTT. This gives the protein CSARWGGNTEAFF.

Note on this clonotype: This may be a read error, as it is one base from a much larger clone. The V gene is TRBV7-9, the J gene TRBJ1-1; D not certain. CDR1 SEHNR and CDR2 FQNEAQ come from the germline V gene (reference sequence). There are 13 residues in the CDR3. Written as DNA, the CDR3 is TGCGCCAGCGGAGCAAAAGCTGACCATGAAGCTTTCTTT. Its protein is CASGAKADHEAFF.

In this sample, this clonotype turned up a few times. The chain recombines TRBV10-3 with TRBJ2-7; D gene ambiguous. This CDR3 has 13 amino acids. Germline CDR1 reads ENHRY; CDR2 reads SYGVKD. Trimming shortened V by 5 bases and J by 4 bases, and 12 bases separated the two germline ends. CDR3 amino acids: CAISPLVNYEQYF. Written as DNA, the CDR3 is TGTGCCATCAGTCCGCTCGTTAATTACGAGCAGTACTTC.

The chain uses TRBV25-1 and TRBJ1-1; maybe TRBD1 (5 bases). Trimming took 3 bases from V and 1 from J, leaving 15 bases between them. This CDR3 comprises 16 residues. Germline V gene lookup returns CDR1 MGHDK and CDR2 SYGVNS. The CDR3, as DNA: TGTGCCAGCAGTGACCTGACAGTAAGGACGAACACTGAAGCTTTCTTT. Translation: CASSDLTVRTNTEAFF.

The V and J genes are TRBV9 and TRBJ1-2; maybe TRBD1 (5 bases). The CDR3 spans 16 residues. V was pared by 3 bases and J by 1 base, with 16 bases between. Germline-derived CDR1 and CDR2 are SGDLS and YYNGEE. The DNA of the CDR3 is TGTGCCAGCAGCGCTGAGGGACGGAGTCTTAACTATGGCTACACCTTC. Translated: CASSAEGRSLNYGYTF.

The CDR3 coding sequence is TGTGCCAGTAGTATATTCGGGGAGAACACCGGGGAGCTGTTTTTT. Translation: CASSIFGENTGELFF. The chain carries TRBV19 and TRBJ2-2, with D perhaps matching TRBD2 (5 bases). The CDR3 is 15 residues long. CDR1 is LNHDA, CDR2 SQIVND, per germline (reference sequence). V was clipped by 2 bases and J by 1 base, with 8 bases between them.

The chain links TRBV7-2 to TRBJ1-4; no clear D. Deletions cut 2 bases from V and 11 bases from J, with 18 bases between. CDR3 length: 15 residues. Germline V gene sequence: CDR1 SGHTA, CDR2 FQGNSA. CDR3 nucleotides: TGTGCCAGCAGCTTAATTACAGAGGACCTTGGGAAACTGTTTTTT. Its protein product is CASSLITEDLGKLFF.

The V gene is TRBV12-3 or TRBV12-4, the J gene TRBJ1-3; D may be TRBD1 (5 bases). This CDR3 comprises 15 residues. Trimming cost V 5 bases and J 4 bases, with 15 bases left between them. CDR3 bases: TGTGCCAGCAGTGGGACCCAGCTCTACGGAAACACCATATATTTT. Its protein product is CASSGTQLYGNTIYF.

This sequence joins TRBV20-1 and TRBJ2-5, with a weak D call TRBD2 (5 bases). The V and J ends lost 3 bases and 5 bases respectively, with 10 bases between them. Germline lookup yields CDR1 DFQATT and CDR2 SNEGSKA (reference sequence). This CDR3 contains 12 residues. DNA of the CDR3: TGCAGTGCTAGTTCTAGCACTGAGACCCAGTACTTC. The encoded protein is CSASSSTETQYF.

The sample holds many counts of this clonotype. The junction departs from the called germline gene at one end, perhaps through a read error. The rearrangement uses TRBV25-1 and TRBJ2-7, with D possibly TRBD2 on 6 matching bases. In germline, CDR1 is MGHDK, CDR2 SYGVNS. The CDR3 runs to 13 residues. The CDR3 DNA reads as TGTGCCAGCAGTGAGACTAGTCTCTACGGGCAGTACTTC. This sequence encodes CASSETSLYGQYF.